This section outlines one TCR beta chain sequence together with its context. This sample was taken from a study of blood T cell repertoires in COVID-19. Study-wide context: Samples of COVID-19 (acute and convalescent) were obtained from the United States, Italy and Spain. PBMCs, B-cell-depleted T cells, or T cells provided the cDNA or gDNA that made up the material.

V lost 6 bases and J lost 5; bases outside the gene matches: 2. The length of the CDR3 is 13 residues. Seattle patients were enrolled while actively infected and followed longitudinally. As handled by the study authors: Amplifying reference gene primers gave estimates of nucleated cell counts. The method was immunoSEQ multiplex PCR; TCRdb's version includes in-frame clones alone and lacks a portion of them. From that table come the V and J calls and clone size; the DNA was used to work out D and trimming. The sample consists of about 420,000 clones, roughly 89% of them appearing once. The sample comprised peripheral blood. The chain uses TRBV12-3 or TRBV12-4 and TRBJ1-4, with TRBD1 matching 8 bases. The receptor was isolated from a man aged 18 to 35 with COVID-19, enrolled during active disease. The CDR3 spells CASSRTGNEKLFF. For the CDR3, the DNA is TGTGCCAGCAGCCGGACAGGGAATGAAAAACTGTTTTTT.